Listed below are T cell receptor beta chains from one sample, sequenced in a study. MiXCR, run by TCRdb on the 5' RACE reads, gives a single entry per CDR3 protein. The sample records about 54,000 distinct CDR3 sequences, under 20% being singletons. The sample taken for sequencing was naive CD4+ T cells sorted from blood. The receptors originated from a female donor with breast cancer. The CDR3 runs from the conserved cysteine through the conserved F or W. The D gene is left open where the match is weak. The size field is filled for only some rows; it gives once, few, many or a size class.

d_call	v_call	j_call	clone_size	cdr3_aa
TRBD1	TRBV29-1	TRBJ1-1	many	CSVRTGGITEAFF
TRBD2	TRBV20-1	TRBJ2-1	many	CSASVRGRGGEQFF
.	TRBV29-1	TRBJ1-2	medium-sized	CSALLFGGYTF
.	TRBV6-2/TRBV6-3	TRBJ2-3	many	CASRETRLTDTQYF
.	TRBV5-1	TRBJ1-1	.	CASSLAGPELEAFF
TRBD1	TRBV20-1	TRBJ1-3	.	CSSRDSLSGSTIYF
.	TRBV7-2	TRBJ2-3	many	CASSPSTDTQYF
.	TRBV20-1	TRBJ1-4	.	CSASRNEKLFF
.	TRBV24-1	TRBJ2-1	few	CATSAPGTHEQFF
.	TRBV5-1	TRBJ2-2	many	CASSRHEGDTGELFF
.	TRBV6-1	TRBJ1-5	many	CASSLYRDGPQHF
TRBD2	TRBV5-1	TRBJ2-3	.	CASSLGDYTDTQYF
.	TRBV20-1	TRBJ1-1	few	CSASSGERVTEAFF
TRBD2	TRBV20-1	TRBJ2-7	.	CSAILGRGVNEQYF
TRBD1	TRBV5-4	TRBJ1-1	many	CASSLQGAQGTEAFF
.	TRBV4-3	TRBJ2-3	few	CASSPNALTSTDTQYF
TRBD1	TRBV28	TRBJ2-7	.	CASSSPWTGGRGEQYF
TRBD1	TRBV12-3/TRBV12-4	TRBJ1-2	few	CASRSTGANGYTF
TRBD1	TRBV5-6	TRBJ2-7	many	CASSPGTGATYEQYF
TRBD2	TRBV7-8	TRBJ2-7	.	CASSPSGGRFSSYEQCF
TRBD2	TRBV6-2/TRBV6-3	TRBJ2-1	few	CASKTSGGPYGEQFF
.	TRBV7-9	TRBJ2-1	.	CASSSLEGYSYNEQFF
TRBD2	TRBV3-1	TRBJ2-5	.	CASSLSPGLAGTKGETQYF